Shown below are 25 T cell receptor beta chains from a single sample sequenced in a study of vaccination and CD4 T cells after COVID-19. At the Johns Hopkins FTIC core, DNA taken from cultured CD4+ T cells was sequenced by way of the Oncomine TCR Beta short-read assay. TCRdb reprocessed the PCR reads via MiXCR and lists one record per CDR3 protein. The sample contains 15,000 to 20,000 distinct CDR3 sequences, 50% of which appear only once. These TCRs' antigens remain unknown. The treatment was: approximately 10-day PBMC culture with coronavirus spike peptide pools or control peptides (ViraFEST assay). Sequencing used CD4+ T cells from blood, cultured in vitro. The receptors stem from a human donor who had recovered from COVID-19.

This clonotype showed up just a few times. The chain has TRBV6-1 and TRBJ2-7; unclear D gene. The germline CDR1 and CDR2 sequences are MNHNS and SASEGT. The CDR3 is made up of 15 amino acids. The germline V and J ends were trimmed by 5 bases and 5 bases, with 19 bases remaining between them. The CDR3 nucleotides are TGTGCCAGCAGTCCAACCGGACGGGTTCGGAACGAGCAGTACTTC. As protein: CASSPTGRVRNEQYF.

The sample holds a few counts of this clonotype. The J gene is TRBJ2-7, the V gene TRBV6-5; D gene uncertain. Germline loops: CDR1 MNHEY, CDR2 SVGAGI. V gave up 0 bases and J gave up 7 bases, with 16 bases separating them. This CDR3 is built from 15 residues. CDR3 DNA: TGTGCCAGCAGTTACTCGTATCGTCCGGACGTGGAGCAGTACTTC. Its protein is CASSYSYRPDVEQYF.

Only a few counts were recorded for this clonotype. The rearrangement links TRBV20-1 to TRBJ2-5; 8 positions match TRBD1. This CDR3 has 13 amino acids. The germline V gene encodes CDR1 DFQATT and CDR2 SNEGSKA (reference sequence). The V segment lost 1 base and the J segment 7 bases; nucleotides outside the gene matches: 5. In nucleotides, the CDR3 is TGCAGTGCTAGAGGTGGACAGGGAGTGACCCAGTACTTC. It specifies CSARGGQGVTQYF.

The genes are TRBV7-8 and TRBJ2-3; 13 bases align to TRBD2. V was pared by 6 bases and J by 7 bases, with 13 bases of the junction left unmatched. This CDR3 spans 17 amino acids. Germline V gene sequence: CDR1 SGHVS, CDR2 FQNEAQ. The CDR3 DNA is TGTGCCAGCAGGGATGACCGGACTAGCGGGAGCAGAAATACGCAGTATTTT. Translated: CASRDDRTSGSRNTQYF. The whole variable domain, remainder taken from reference TRBV7-8 and TRBJ2-3, is GAGVSQSPRYKVAKRGQDVALRCDPISGHVSLFWYQQALGQGPEFLTYFQNEAQLDKSGLPSDRFFAERPEGSVSTLKIQRTQQEDSAVYLCASRDDRTSGSRNTQYFGPGTRLTVL.

CDR3 bases: TGTGCCAGTAGTACCCAGGGGGGCTCTGGAAACACCATATATTTT. Protein product: CASSTQGGSGNTIYF. This chain joins TRBV19 and TRBJ1-3; 7 nucleotides match TRBD1. The CDR3 spans 15 residues. Trimming at V came to 4 bases and at J to 0 bases, leaving 3 bases not matched to a gene. From germline, CDR1 is LNHDA and CDR2 SQIVND (reference sequence).

The chain combines TRBV6-1 with TRBJ2-1, with 8 bases aligning to TRBD2. This CDR3 spans 14 amino acids. Trimming cost V 2 bases and J 6 bases; bases outside gene matches: 3. CDR1 is MNHNS and CDR2 is SASEGT in the germline V gene. CDR3 coding DNA: TGTGCCAGCAGTGAAAGGGGACTAGGCAATGAGCAGTTCTTC. This codes for CASSERGLGNEQFF.

CDR3 sequence (DNA): TGTGCCAGCAGCTTAATCCTACAAGAGACCCAGTACTTC. This sequence encodes CASSLILQETQYF. The rearrangement joins TRBV7-7 to TRBJ2-5, with no clear D. Per germline, CDR1 SSHAT and CDR2 FNYEAQ (reference sequence). The CDR3 consists of 13 residues. V dropped 2 bases and J dropped 2 bases, with 6 bases sitting between them.

This chain joins TRBV7-7 and TRBJ2-1; 7 bases agree with TRBD1. This CDR3 comprises 15 residues. V dropped 5 bases and J dropped 8; count of bases not matched to a gene: 12. Germline values: CDR1 SSHAT, CDR2 FNYEAQ (reference sequence). The CDR3 sequence is CASSALGSGTDEQFF. The CDR3 DNA sequence: TGTGCCAGCAGCGCCTTAGGGTCGGGGACAGATGAGCAGTTCTTC.

This clonotype was picked up a small number of times. The rearrangement links TRBV6-1 to TRBJ1-2; no clear D. Germline loops: CDR1 MNHNS, CDR2 SASEGT. V shed 5 bases and J shed 2 bases, with 12 bases lying between them. The CDR3 runs to 14 residues. CDR3 in DNA: TGTGCCAGCAGTCCAACGACGGGGAACTATGGCTACACCTTC. Its translation: CASSPTTGNYGYTF.

This clonotype was detected a few times. The rearrangement joins TRBV27 to TRBJ1-1; a weak D match, TRBD1 (6 bases). The CDR3 length is 13 residues. CDR1 and CDR2 from the germline V gene are MNHEY and SMNVEV (reference sequence). Trimming cost V 2 bases and J 7 bases, with 11 bases left between them. The CDR3, as DNA: TGTGCCAGCAGTTTAAGGGGGGCGGTTGAAGCTTTCTTT. Translated, it gives CASSLRGAVEAFF.

V gene TRBV20-1 combines with J gene TRBJ2-7; a possible D gene is TRBD2 (5 bases). The CDR3 covers 13 residues. V was shortened by 6 bases and J by 4 bases, with 16 bases between the two germline ends. Germline-derived CDR1 and CDR2 are DFQATT and SNEGSKA (reference sequence). DNA of the CDR3: TGCAGTGCCCGGCTCGGGATGAGTTACGAGCAGTACTTC. As protein: CSARLGMSYEQYF.

This clonotype was picked up a small number of times. The chain couples TRBV7-8 to TRBJ2-5; 9 bases are a match to TRBD1. The V gene end was trimmed by 2 bases and the J gene end by 4 bases; junction bases not matched to a gene: 5. CDR3 length: 15 residues. From germline, CDR1 is SGHVS and CDR2 FQNEAQ. The CDR3 DNA sequence: TGTGCCAGCAGCTTATGGGACAGGGTACGAGAGACCCAGTACTTC. As protein: CASSLWDRVRETQYF. Supplemented by reference TRBV7-8 and TRBJ2-5, the full variable domain reads GAGVSQSPRYKVAKRGQDVALRCDPISGHVSLFWYQQALGQGPEFLTYFQNEAQLDKSGLPSDRFFAERPEGSVSTLKIQRTQQEDSAVYLCASSLWDRVRETQYFGPGTRLLVL.

The chain carries TRBV7-2 and TRBJ2-7; 7 nucleotides line up with TRBD2. Germline lookup yields CDR1 SGHTA and CDR2 FQGNSA. With 1 base clipped from V and 4 bases from J, the junction kept 4 bases outside the gene matches. The CDR3 covers 14 residues. The CDR3 here is CASSLGEGRYEQYF. The CDR3 DNA follows: TGTGCCAGCAGCTTAGGGGAGGGGCGGTACGAGCAGTACTTC.

The chain recombines TRBV30 with TRBJ1-1, with D uncertain. This CDR3 has 11 amino acids. In germline, CDR1 is GTSNPN, CDR2 SVGIG (reference sequence). V was cut by 0 bases and J by 5 bases, with 4 bases left in between. The CDR3 is CAWSVLTEAFF. As DNA, the CDR3 is TGTGCCTGGAGTGTACTGACTGAAGCTTTCTTT.

This clonotype was observed a few times. The rearrangement joins TRBV7-2 to TRBJ2-4; 8 nucleotides align to TRBD1. Trimming took 6 bases from V and 8 from J; bases not matched to a gene: 3. This CDR3 has 12 amino acids. Germline lookup yields CDR1 SGHTA and CDR2 FQGNSA. CDR3 sequence (DNA): TGTGCCAGCAGTATACAGGGGGACATTCAGTACTTC. The encoded protein is CASSIQGDIQYF.

This clonotype was found once. This rearrangement joins TRBV24-1 to TRBJ1-1; 7 nucleotides line up with TRBD1. With 4 bases clipped from V and 1 base from J, the junction kept 17 bases outside the gene matches. The CDR3 totals 19 residues. The germline gives CDR1 KGHDR, CDR2 SFDVKD. DNA for the CDR3: TGTGCCACCAGTGACTTGGCCAGGGGGAAGAGTGGTGCGAACACTGAAGCTTTCTTT. Protein product: CATSDLARGKSGANTEAFF.

The rearrangement joins TRBV20-1 to TRBJ2-7, with 9 bases that match TRBD1. Germline V gene lookup returns CDR1 DFQATT and CDR2 SNEGSKA (reference sequence). The CDR3 sequence is 17 residues long. With 0 bases clipped from V and 5 bases from J, the junction kept 14 bases outside the gene matches. CDR3 loop: CSARDRGATGGYHEQYF. DNA for the CDR3: TGCAGTGCTAGAGATCGAGGGGCAACAGGGGGCTACCACGAGCAGTACTTC.

This chain uses TRBV28 with TRBJ2-7; D not resolved. Trimming removed 1 base from V and 9 bases from J, with 10 bases in between. CDR1 and CDR2 (germline): MDHEN, SYDVKM. CDR3 length equals 12 residues. CDR3: CASSLSPGGQYF. CDR3 nucleotides: TGTGCCAGCAGTTTATCCCCGGGTGGGCAGTACTTC.

The genes are TRBV12-3 or TRBV12-4 and TRBJ1-1; D is uncertain. V lost 0 bases to trimming and J lost 4 bases, with 9 bases between them. The CDR3 has 14 amino acids. The DNA for the CDR3 is TGTGCCAGCAGTTTAGCGAGGCGGGGCACTGAAGCTTTCTTT. Translating gives CASSLARRGTEAFF.

This rearrangement joins TRBV15 to TRBJ1-5, with D maybe TRBD1 (6 bases). The CDR3 covers 16 residues. With 8 bases removed from V and 3 bases from J, the gap between germline ends came to 20 bases. CDR1 is LNHNV, CDR2 YYDKDF, per germline (reference sequence). CDR3 region: CATSGYAGAYNQPQHF. The CDR3 DNA follows: TGTGCCACCTCTGGTTACGCAGGGGCGTACAATCAGCCCCAGCATTTT.

The chain recombines TRBV20-1 with TRBJ2-7; 11 nucleotides agree with TRBD1. This CDR3 contains 16 residues. The V segment lost 3 bases and the J segment 2 bases; nucleotides outside the gene matches: 9. Germline V gives CDR1 DFQATT, CDR2 SNEGSKA (reference sequence). CDR3 DNA: TGCAGTGCTAGCGTCGCCGGGACAGGGGGGACCTACGAGCAGTACTTC. This translates into CSASVAGTGGTYEQYF.

This clonotype appeared a few times. The chain uses TRBV27 and TRBJ2-5, with D possibly being TRBD2 (6 bases). Trimming shortened V by 8 bases and J by 2 bases, and 9 bases separated the two germline ends. The CDR3 contains 12 residues. The germline gives CDR1 MNHEY, CDR2 SMNVEV (reference sequence). DNA for the CDR3: TGTGCCAGCTGGGCGGGACAAGAGACCCAGTACTTC. Its protein product is CASWAGQETQYF.

The rearrangement links TRBV5-4 to TRBJ2-1; D might be TRBD2 (5 bases). V lost 9 bases to trimming and J lost 7 bases, with 20 bases between them. The CDR3 covers 14 residues. From germline, CDR1 is SGHNT and CDR2 YYREEE (reference sequence). Here the CDR3 DNA reads TGTGCCATCCAAGAGGGAACAGTTTCGAATGAGCAGTTCTTC. Protein product: CAIQEGTVSNEQFF.

This sequence joins TRBV6-1 and TRBJ2-3; the D gene is possibly TRBD1 (5 bases). This CDR3 is 15 amino acids long. The V end lost 5 bases, the J end lost 0 bases, and 12 bases lay between the germline ends. Germline CDR1 MNHNS, CDR2 SASEGT. The CDR3 protein is CASSQTETSTDTQYF. The CDR3 DNA sequence: TGTGCCAGCAGTCAGACAGAGACTAGCACAGATACGCAGTATTTT.

V is TRBV7-3 and J is TRBJ2-2; the D gene is possibly TRBD2 (5 bases). Deletions cut 1 base from V and 4 bases from J, with 19 bases between. The CDR3 length is 18 residues. From germline, CDR1 is SGHTA and CDR2 FQGTGA. CDR3 region: CASSLIGVSGEVTGELFF. CDR3 DNA sequence: TGTGCCAGCAGCTTAATAGGAGTAAGCGGTGAAGTCACCGGGGAGCTGTTTTTT.